These 26 T cell receptor beta chains were all obtained from the same sample, sequenced in a study of robustness of blood B and T cell sequencing. mRNA, not genomic DNA, served as the source for TCR beta repertoires. cDNA was made with a 5' template-switch oligo adding a universal priming site. The template-switch oligo carried a 12-nucleotide random UMI tagging each cDNA molecule. TCRdb used MiXCR to reprocess the PCR reads, holding one entry per CDR3 protein. The sample has 1,500 to 2,000 distinct CDR3 sequences; about 70% are singletons. Sequencing input: peripheral blood. The receptors shown here come from a human donor in good health.

This clonotype was seen just once. The rearrangement joins TRBV28 to TRBJ2-7; TRBD1 matches 9 bases. Germline V gene data show CDR1 as MDHEN and CDR2 as SYDVKM. CDR3 length: 16 residues. V trimming: 3 bases; J trimming: 1 base; junction bases outside the gene matches: 7. The CDR3 protein is CASSFQSGQGSYEQYF. CDR3 bases: TGTGCCAGCAGTTTTCAGTCGGGACAGGGTTCCTACGAGCAGTACTTC.

V and J are TRBV29-1 and TRBJ2-3; the D is unclear. The CDR3 contains 12 residues. V lost 5 bases and J lost 3, with 9 bases in between. Germline lookup yields CDR1 SQVTM and CDR2 ANQGSEA. CDR3 region: CSVRYQTDTQYF. The CDR3 DNA reads TGCAGCGTTCGGTACCAGACAGATACGCAGTATTTT.

V usage is TRBV29-1 and J usage is TRBJ2-7, with D unclear. Trimming stripped 3 bases from V and 1 base from J, with 7 bases between. The CDR3 contains 12 residues. The V gene's germline CDR1 is SQVTM and CDR2 ANQGSEA. CDR3 residues: CSVESISYEQYF. The CDR3 DNA sequence: TGCAGCGTTGAGAGCATTTCCTACGAGCAGTACTTC.

On this clonotype: An end of the junction does not agree with germline; a read error may underlie this. V usage is TRBV30 and J usage is TRBJ1-1; D gene unclear. CDR1 is GTSNPN, CDR2 SVGIG, per germline (reference sequence). The CDR3 loop spans 14 amino acids. The chain's CDR3 is CVWKDSPGNTEAFF. The CDR3 DNA reads as TGTGTCTGGAAGGATTCTCCAGGTAACACTGAAGCTTTCTTT. Variable domain in full (rest from reference TRBV30 and TRBJ1-1): SQTIHQWPATLVQPVGSPLSLECTVEGTSNPNLYWYRQAAGRGLQLLFYSVGIGQISSEVPQNLSASRPQDRQFILSSKKLLLSDSGFYLCVWKDSPGNTEAFFGQGTRLTVV.

This chain joins TRBV10-1 and TRBJ2-1; D remains unclear. Germline V gives CDR1 WNHNN, CDR2 SYGVQD (reference sequence). V was cut by 3 bases and J by 4 bases, with 19 bases left in between. The CDR3 is 17 residues long. DNA of the CDR3: TGCGCCAGCAGTGAAGCGTGGCCGCCCGCCGTATACAATGAGCAGTTCTTC. Translated, it gives CASSEAWPPAVYNEQFF.

This chain links TRBV27 with TRBJ2-7; weak D call: TRBD1 (6 bases). Germline CDR1 and CDR2: MNHEY and SMNVEV (reference sequence). V lost 4 bases, J lost 8 bases, and 12 bases lay in between. The CDR3 runs to 12 residues. CDR3 in DNA: TGTGCCAGCAGTTCCTCCAGGGGCCAGCAGTACTTC. Its protein is CASSSSRGQQYF.

The chain employs TRBV10-3 and TRBJ1-2, with D unresolved. Trimming took off 6 bases at V and 2 bases at J, with 13 bases between the two ends. Germline lookup yields CDR1 ENHRY and CDR2 SYGVKD. The CDR3 runs 14 residues. The CDR3 DNA reads TGTGCCATCAGCCCAGGACCGATAAACTATGGCTACACCTTC. Its protein is CAISPGPINYGYTF.

The chain couples TRBV5-6 to TRBJ2-5; D gene unclear. This CDR3 is built from 13 residues. The germline CDR1 and CDR2 sequences are SGHDT and YYEEEE. Trimming left V 2 bases short and J 3 bases short, with 8 bases between. The CDR3 is CASSFWEEETQYF. The CDR3 DNA follows: TGTGCCAGCAGCTTCTGGGAAGAAGAGACCCAGTACTTC.

This clonotype is a singleton in its sample. The chain carries TRBV6-5 and TRBJ2-7, with 14 bases identical to TRBD2. The CDR3 extends over 14 amino acids. The germline gives CDR1 MNHEY, CDR2 SVGAGI. V trimming: 6 bases; J trimming: 6 bases; junction bases outside the gene matches: 4. CDR3 region: CASSRLAGGPEQYF. The CDR3 DNA follows: TGTGCCAGCAGCAGACTAGCGGGGGGGCCCGAGCAGTACTTC.

This chain uses TRBV9 with TRBJ1-6; 11 bases map to TRBD1. Trimming cost V 3 bases and J 7 bases; bases outside gene matches: 9. The length of the CDR3 is 17 residues. Germline CDR1 and CDR2: SGDLS and YYNGEE. The CDR3 sequence is CASSARPGTGGNSPLHF. The CDR3 DNA reads TGTGCCAGCAGCGCAAGACCCGGGACAGGGGGAAATTCACCCCTCCACTTT.

This clonotype was found a few times. The rearrangement joins TRBV5-4 to TRBJ2-7, with no clear D. Trimming pared 5 bases from V and 0 bases from J, leaving 9 bases between. The length of the CDR3 is 13 residues. The germline V gene has CDR1 SGHNT and CDR2 YYREEE (reference sequence). The CDR3 bases are TGTGCCAGCAGTCCGGAAGGCTCCTACGAGCAGTACTTC. Translating it yields CASSPEGSYEQYF.

This clonotype was detected once. This chain connects TRBV15 to TRBJ1-2; TRBD1 matches 8 bases. The junction had 9 bases not matched to a gene; V was cut back by 2 bases and J by 1 base. The CDR3 runs to 17 residues. Germline V gene lookup returns CDR1 LNHNV and CDR2 YYDKDF (reference sequence). The CDR3 DNA reads TGTGCCACCAGCAGACCTATAAGACAGGGGTATAACTATGGCTACACCTTC. Translating gives CATSRPIRQGYNYGYTF.

The chain recombines TRBV7-8 with TRBJ1-4; D is possibly TRBD1 (5 bases). Looked up from germline, CDR1 is SGHVS and CDR2 is FQNEAQ. V was pared by 5 bases and J by 7 bases, with 11 bases between. This CDR3 is built from 13 residues. For the CDR3, the DNA is TGTGCCAGCAGCCTTGGAGGGGTTGAAAAACTGTTTTTT. This gives the protein CASSLGGVEKLFF.

The genes are TRBV6-5 and TRBJ1-2; D is perhaps TRBD1 (5 bases). This CDR3 is 13 amino acids long. V lost 1 base to trimming and J lost 8 bases, with 11 bases between them. CDR1 and CDR2 (germline): MNHEY, SVGAGI. CDR3 DNA sequence: TGTGCCAGCAGTTACTTCACAGGAGCGGGCTACACCTTC. Protein: CASSYFTGAGYTF.

The genes are TRBV12-3 or TRBV12-4 and TRBJ2-7; D not resolved. Trimming took 3 bases from V and 3 from J, leaving 12 bases between them. This CDR3 spans 14 amino acids. CDR3 nucleotides: TGTGCCAGCAGTTTGGGTGGGAAGAGCTACGAGCAGTACTTC. This encodes CASSLGGKSYEQYF.

V and J are TRBV30 and TRBJ1-1; D not resolved. The V gene's germline CDR1 is GTSNPN and CDR2 SVGIG (reference sequence). The CDR3 extends over 12 amino acids. The ends were cut back, 8 bases at V and 4 bases at J, with 14 bases in the middle. The CDR3 loop reads CAREGWGTEAFF. CDR3 coding DNA: TGTGCCAGGGAGGGCTGGGGCACTGAAGCTTTCTTT.

About this clonotype: One base away lies a much larger clone, so this may be a sequencing read error. The rearrangement links TRBV10-3 to TRBJ1-1; D unresolved. CDR1 and CDR2 (germline): ENHRY, SYGVKD. This CDR3 region has 14 residues. The V end was cut by 0 bases, the J end by 3 bases, with 8 bases between. Written as DNA, the CDR3 is TGTGCCATCAGTGAGTCACGGTCTTACACTGAAGCTTTCTTT. The encoded protein is CAISESRSYTEAFF.

The chain has TRBV29-1 and TRBJ2-7; a possible D gene is TRBD1 (5 bases). Germline V lookup: CDR1 SQVTM, CDR2 ANQGSEA. The CDR3 consists of 12 residues. V was pared by 4 bases and J by 6 bases, with 13 bases between. CDR3 amino acids: CSVGGRESEQYF. CDR3 nucleotide sequence: TGCAGCGTTGGGGGCAGGGAAAGCGAGCAGTACTTC.

The CDR3 here is CAISAVFGVGLAGGPYEQYF. The CDR3 DNA reads as TGTGCCATCAGTGCGGTCTTCGGCGTGGGACTAGCGGGGGGGCCCTACGAGCAGTACTTC. V gene TRBV10-3 combines with J gene TRBJ2-7, with TRBD2 matching over 16 bases. J lost 2 bases, V lost 4 bases, and 14 bases had no gene match. From germline, CDR1 is ENHRY and CDR2 SYGVKD. CDR3 length: 20 amino acids.

This CDR3 reads CATQGRDRAEKLFF. The DNA for the CDR3 is TGTGCCACCCAAGGGCGGGACAGGGCTGAAAAACTGTTTTTT. The chain recombines TRBV19 with TRBJ1-4, with 9 nucleotides matching TRBD1. The CDR3 runs to 14 residues. Germline V gives CDR1 LNHDA, CDR2 SQIVND (reference sequence). Trimming took 10 bases from V and 7 from J; bases not matched to a gene: 10.

The gene calls are TRBV7-6 and TRBJ2-3; D is unclear. Per the germline V gene, CDR1 is SGHVS and CDR2 is FNYEAQ. The CDR3 is 14 amino acids. The germline V and J ends were trimmed by 4 bases and 5 bases, with 13 bases remaining between them. CDR3 sequence: CASSSSTAGDTQYF. The CDR3 region has the DNA TGTGCCAGCAGCTCCTCGACGGCTGGAGATACGCAGTATTTT.

This chain connects TRBV5-5 to TRBJ1-5; tentatively, D is TRBD1 (6 bases). Trimming pared 0 bases from V and 2 bases from J, leaving 12 bases between. The CDR3 extends over 16 amino acids. CDR1 SGHKS and CDR2 YYEKEE come from the germline V gene (reference sequence). The CDR3 DNA follows: TGTGCCAGCAGCTTGGTGGGGGGGCCCGGCAATCAGCCCCAGCATTTT. Encoded protein: CASSLVGGPGNQPQHF.

This clonotype has just a few counts. This chain joins TRBV5-1 and TRBJ2-5; D gene ambiguous. CDR3 length: 13 residues. V lost 2 bases to trimming and J lost 4 bases, with 9 bases between them. Germline loops: CDR1 SGHRS, CDR2 YFSETQ. CDR3 protein: CASSLEGSETQYF. The CDR3 DNA reads as TGCGCCAGCAGCTTAGAAGGTTCAGAGACCCAGTACTTC.

The chain has TRBV6-5 and TRBJ1-6; D is unclear. Germline loops: CDR1 MNHEY, CDR2 SVGAGI. CDR3 length: 14 amino acids. V was pared by 6 bases and J by 3 bases, with 9 bases between. CDR3 bases: TGTGCCAGCAGACAGACACACTATAATTCACCCCTCCACTTT. Protein product: CASRQTHYNSPLHF.

The chain uses TRBV20-1 and TRBJ2-1; 8 nucleotides match TRBD2. The trim removed 5 bases at V and 7 bases at J, leaving 7 bases unmatched. CDR1 DFQATT and CDR2 SNEGSKA come from the germline V gene (reference sequence). The CDR3 sequence is 13 residues long. CDR3 residues: CSAYPGLGNEQFF. The CDR3 DNA reads TGCAGTGCTTATCCGGGACTAGGGAATGAGCAGTTCTTC.

This chain links TRBV5-1 with TRBJ1-2; 8 nucleotides match TRBD1. The CDR3 has 13 amino acids. The ends lost 4 bases at V and 3 bases at J; junction bases unmatched: 2. Looked up from germline, CDR1 is SGHRS and CDR2 is YFSETQ. The CDR3 is CASSPQGDYGYTF. The CDR3 DNA follows: TGCGCCAGCAGCCCACAGGGGGACTATGGCTACACCTTC.